Listed below are T cell receptor beta chains from one sample, sequenced in a study of blood T cell repertoires in COVID-19. Some clones are missing from TCRdb's copy, which holds only in-frame ones; the method was immunoSEQ multiplex PCR. Seen here are 150,000 or so clones, around 87% observed once, and the top ten hold approximately 1.3%. Sample: PBMCs or T cells enriched from blood (not recorded which). These receptors were collected from a woman in her thirties with acute COVID-19. The CDR3 runs from the conserved cysteine through the conserved F or W. The D gene is left open where the match is weak. The size of a clone is reported for some rows only, either as once, few or many, or as a class for expanded clones.

cdr3_nt cdr3_aa clone_size j_call d_call v_call
TGTGCCAGCAGCCCCATACTACAGGACTATGGCTACACCTTC CASSPILQDYGYTF - TRBJ1-2 - TRBV3-1/TRBV3-2
TGTGCCATCAGTGATTCGGTAGGGGGCCCAGCCCAGCATTTT CAISDSVGGPAQHF - TRBJ1-5 TRBD1 TRBV10-3
TGTGCCAGCAGGGACCAACAGGGGTTTGGGGCCAACGTCCTGACTTTC CASRDQQGFGANVLTF - TRBJ2-6 TRBD1 TRBV25-1
TGTGCCAGCAGCGTCCGGACAGGGGATGAAAAACTGTTTTTT CASSVRTGDEKLFF - TRBJ1-4 TRBD1 TRBV5-4
TGTGCCAGCAGCTTATCCCCTCAGGGGGCTGGTGAGCAGTACTTC CASSLSPQGAGEQYF - TRBJ2-7 TRBD1 TRBV7-3
TGTGCCAGCCGCCCACTAGCGGGAGATACAGAGACCCAGTACTTC CASRPLAGDTETQYF - TRBJ2-5 TRBD2 TRBV6-2/TRBV6-3
TGTGCCAGCAGCCCTCTCCGGGGCGAGCAGTACTTC CASSPLRGEQYF - TRBJ2-7 - TRBV7-2
TGTGCCAGCAGAATTTCGTTAGGGGAACCGCAGTACTTC CASRISLGEPQYF - TRBJ2-7 - TRBV2
TGCGCCAGCAGCCGAGACACAGGGAACACTGAAGCTTTCTTT CASSRDTGNTEAFF - TRBJ1-1 - TRBV4-3
TGTGCCAGTCAGGAGATGGGAGCAACTAATGAAAAACTGTTTTTT CASQEMGATNEKLFF - TRBJ1-4 - TRBV19
TGTGCCAGCAGCTCAACGGGGCAGGGGACCGGGGAGCTGTTTTTT CASSSTGQGTGELFF - TRBJ2-2 - TRBV11-3
TGTGCCAGCCAAGCGGGGCAGGCAGGGGATCAGCCCCAGCATTTT CASQAGQAGDQPQHF once TRBJ1-5 - TRBV7-9
TGTGCCTGGAGTGTGGATAGCGGGATCTACGAGCAGTACTTC CAWSVDSGIYEQYF - TRBJ2-7 TRBD2 TRBV30
TGCGCCAGCAGCCCCACAGGGTTACAAAACATTCAGTACTTC CASSPTGLQNIQYF - TRBJ2-4 - TRBV5-1
TGTGCCACCAGTGATCCTCGGAGCGCTGAAGCTTTCTTT CATSDPRSAEAFF - TRBJ1-1 - TRBV24-1
TGTGCCAGCAGCCTAGGGGGGGCCAGCTACAATGAGCAGTTCTTC CASSLGGASYNEQFF - TRBJ2-1 - TRBV16
TGCGCCAGCAGCCAAGTAGGGACTACCCCCTACGAGCAGTACTTC CASSQVGTTPYEQYF - TRBJ2-7 TRBD2 TRBV4-3
TGTGCCAGCAGTTTTTCAGGGAGCAATCAGCCCCAGCATTTT CASSFSGSNQPQHF few TRBJ1-5 - TRBV27
TGTGCCAGCAGCAAAGTCCCTGGTTTGACAGGGGGCCCCTATGGCTACACCTTC CASSKVPGLTGGPYGYTF - TRBJ1-2 - TRBV21-1
TGTGCCAGCAGTTTCCGACAGGGCGGGGAAAAACTGTTTTTT CASSFRQGGEKLFF many TRBJ1-4 TRBD1 TRBV6-5
TGTGCCAGCAGCTTAGCGCTTTCTGGTCGGAGCACAGATACGCAGTATTTT CASSLALSGRSTDTQYF - TRBJ2-3 - TRBV7-9
TGTGCCAGCAGCCATTATCTCTGGGGAGGGTATGAAAAACTGTTTTTT CASSHYLWGGYEKLFF - TRBJ1-4 - TRBV3-1/TRBV3-2
TGTGCCAGCAGCGTAGAGCCGACGGGGATCTCTGGAAACACCATATATTTT CASSVEPTGISGNTIYF - TRBJ1-3 - TRBV9
TGTGCCTGGAGTGTCGGGACTAGCGAATACAATGAGCAGTTCTTC CAWSVGTSEYNEQFF - TRBJ2-1 TRBD2 TRBV30
TGTGCCAGCAGCCAAACAGGGATCACCGGGGAGCTGTTTTTT CASSQTGITGELFF - TRBJ2-2 - TRBV28
TGTGCCAGCAGCTACACACGGGGCACTGAAGCTTTCTTT CASSYTRGTEAFF - TRBJ1-1 - TRBV27
TGTGCCAGCAGCGCACAGGGTGGACAAGAGACCCAGTACTTC CASSAQGGQETQYF - TRBJ2-5 - TRBV9
TGTGCCAGTAGTATACTAGCGGGAGGGGGCGAGACCCAGTACTTC CASSILAGGGETQYF - TRBJ2-5 TRBD2 TRBV19
TGTGCCAGCAGTTTTGGTCCCCAGGCCGGTGAAAAACTGTTTTTT CASSFGPQAGEKLFF - TRBJ1-4 - TRBV28
TGTGCCAGCAGTTCAGCTGGAGCGGTTACCGGGGAGCTGTTTTTT CASSSAGAVTGELFF - TRBJ2-2 - TRBV6-2/TRBV6-3
TGTGCCTGGGCTACCTGGGGGGCCTACAATGAGCAGTTCTTC CAWATWGAYNEQFF - TRBJ2-1 - TRBV30
TGTGCCAGCAGAAAACTAGCGGGAGGTCCCTACAATGAGCAGTTCTTC CASRKLAGGPYNEQFF - TRBJ2-1 TRBD2 TRBV6-4
TGTGCCAGCAGCAAAGTGAGGATTATCTCAGGGGTCTACGAGCAGTACTTC CASSKVRIISGVYEQYF - TRBJ2-7 - TRBV21-1
TGCGCCAGCAGCTTGCCAAGCCCCCACAATGAGCAGTTCTTC CASSLPSPHNEQFF - TRBJ2-1 - TRBV5-1
TGTGCCAGCTCAATTGGCACGGGAGGGTACAATGAGCAGTTCTTC CASSIGTGGYNEQFF - TRBJ2-1 TRBD2 TRBV18
TGTGCCAGCAGCCAAGGGACTAGCGGGAGTATGATAGATACGCAGTATTTT CASSQGTSGSMIDTQYF - TRBJ2-3 TRBD2 TRBV7-9
TGCAGTGCTAGTGCCCTAGCGGGTCGTTGGGGAGAGCAGTACTTC CSASALAGRWGEQYF - TRBJ2-7 TRBD2 TRBV20-1
TGCGCCAGCAGCCAAGAGTTTACGGGAATCGCGGGGGAGCAGTACTTC CASSQEFTGIAGEQYF - TRBJ2-7 - TRBV4-3
TGTGCCAGCAGCCCCGCAGCGGGAGGATTTGGAACTGAGCAGTTCTTC CASSPAAGGFGTEQFF - TRBJ2-1 TRBD2 TRBV7-3
TGTGCCACCAGCAGAGCAACTAGCGGGAGTAATGAGCAGTTCTTC CATSRATSGSNEQFF - TRBJ2-1 TRBD2 TRBV15
TGTGCCTGGAGTGTTGATAGCGGTTCTTACGAGCAGTACTTC CAWSVDSGSYEQYF - TRBJ2-7 - TRBV30
TGTGCCAGCAGCTTAGCCCAGCGGGAGGTAGTTTGGTACTTC CASSLAQREVVWYF few TRBJ2-5 TRBD2 TRBV7-2
TGTGCCAGCAGCCAAGAAAGCGGGGGCAGGGAAAAACTGTTTTTT CASSQESGGREKLFF - TRBJ1-4 - TRBV4-2
TGCAGTGCTAGTCGAGGGACAAGCAATGTATACGAGCAGTACTTC CSASRGTSNVYEQYF - TRBJ2-7 - TRBV20-1
- CASSKVRWWAGGTGNTIYF - TRBJ1-3 - TRBV21-1
TGCGCCAGCAGCCCTGGCCATGGTGACACTGAAGCTTTCTTT CASSPGHGDTEAFF - TRBJ1-1 - TRBV5-1
TGTGCCAGCAGCTCTGACAGGGGGTTACTGCACACTGAAGCTTTCTTT CASSSDRGLLHTEAFF - TRBJ1-1 TRBD1 TRBV7-2
TGTGCCAGCAGCTTCAGCGGCGTAATTAATGAAAAACTGTTTTTT CASSFSGVINEKLFF - TRBJ1-4 - TRBV5-8
TGCGCCAGCAGCCAAGAGGGCGGACAGGGCGGACAGCCCCAGCATTTT CASSQEGGQGGQPQHF - TRBJ1-5 TRBD1 TRBV4-1
TGTGCCAGCAGCTCCCAGATGGGCGCCTATGGCTACACCTTC CASSSQMGAYGYTF - TRBJ1-2 - TRBV5-5
TGTGCCATCAGTGAGGGACATGGCGGCTCTGGAAACACCATATATTTT CAISEGHGGSGNTIYF - TRBJ1-3 - TRBV10-3
TGTGCCAGCAGTTTGACAGGGTCATCCTACAATGAGCAGTTCTTC CASSLTGSSYNEQFF - TRBJ2-1 TRBD1 TRBV6-2/TRBV6-3
TGTGCCATCAGTGCTAGCAACGGAGATACGCAGTATTTT CAISASNGDTQYF - TRBJ2-3 - TRBV10-3
TGTGCCAGCAGCTCCCAAGCGGGAGAGGTAGATACGCAGTATTTT CASSSQAGEVDTQYF - TRBJ2-3 TRBD2 TRBV7-2
TGTGCCAGCAGCTTTAGGGAGCGGGAGGGGAACACCGGGGAGCTGTTTTTT CASSFREREGNTGELFF - TRBJ2-2 TRBD2 TRBV7-2
TGTGCCAGCAGTAGACTAGCGGACTCCTACGAGCAGTACTTC CASSRLADSYEQYF - TRBJ2-7 TRBD2 TRBV28
TGTGCCAGCAGCATTAGCGGGAGCGGGAGAGGATGGGAGACCCAGTACTTC CASSISGSGRGWETQYF - TRBJ2-5 TRBD2 TRBV7-2
TGCGCCAGCAGCTTGTTCGCGGGAGGTAGTAGAACCGGGGAGCTGTTTTTT CASSLFAGGSRTGELFF - TRBJ2-2 TRBD2 TRBV5-1